The 5 T cell receptor beta chains in this list originate from one sample, sequenced in a study of cytomegalovirus exposure and HLA in healthy donors. Primers: 60 Vbeta forward and 13 Jbeta reverse. Assay: immunoSEQ multiplex PCR; the TCRdb copy retains only in-frame clones and omits some. The data hold about 130,000 clones, with 82% observed a single time. Input material: PBMCs. Receptors originate from a boy aged 2-9 years in good health and CMV-seronegative.

The chain joins TRBV6-5 to TRBJ2-1; 12 bases map to TRBD2. The germline V gene encodes CDR1 MNHEY and CDR2 SVGAGI. V was clipped by 5 bases and J by 3 bases; unmatched bases: 2. The CDR3 is 15 amino acids. CDR3 DNA sequence: TGTGCCAGCAGTCGGACTAGCGGGGACTACAATGAGCAGTTCTTC. Encoded protein: CASSRTSGDYNEQFF.

The chain uses TRBV25-1 and TRBJ1-2; 10 bases agree with TRBD1. The germline CDR1 and CDR2 sequences are MGHDK and SYGVNS. The ends lost 4 bases at V and 5 bases at J; junction bases unmatched: 7. The CDR3 spans 15 residues. For the CDR3, the DNA is TGTGCCAGCAGTGCCCCCGGGACAGGGGTATATGGCTACACCTTC. It specifies CASSAPGTGVYGYTF.

The chain recombines TRBV7-3 with TRBJ1-2; TRBD1 matches at 7 bases. The CDR3 loop spans 15 amino acids. J gave up 6 bases and V 3 bases, and 10 bases lay outside the gene matches. Looked up from germline, CDR1 is SGHTA and CDR2 is FQGTGA. CDR3 region: CASSFITGASNGYTF. As DNA, the CDR3 is TGTGCCAGCAGCTTCATTACAGGGGCGTCGAATGGCTACACCTTC.

The CDR3, as DNA: TGTGCCAGCAGCTTATCGGGACTAGCGGGAGAATTTCGCACAGATACGCAGTATTTT. This encodes CASSLSGLAGEFRTDTQYF. V and J are TRBV7-9 and TRBJ2-3; TRBD2 matches 14 bases. After removal of 2 bases from V and 1 base from J, the junction contained 8 bases not matched to a gene. The CDR3 totals 19 residues. Germline CDR1 and CDR2: SEHNR and FQNEAQ (reference sequence).

V is TRBV14 and J is TRBJ2-3; 9 bases are shared with TRBD2. This CDR3 is built from 15 residues. Germline lookup yields CDR1 SGHDN and CDR2 FVKESK. V gave up 2 bases and J gave up 3 bases; unmatched junction bases: 3. The CDR3 sequence: CASSQLAGITDTQYF. The CDR3 nucleotides read TGTGCCAGCAGCCAACTAGCGGGAATAACAGATACGCAGTATTTT.